This section outlines one TCR beta chain sequence together with its context. Its antigen remains unidentified. Vbeta (60) and Jbeta (13) primers were used in the PCR. The repertoire was sequenced with immunoSEQ multiplex PCR; TCRdb's copy has only in-frame clones and lacks some. This sample contains about 140,000 clones. The sample comes from a study of cytomegalovirus exposure and HLA in healthy donors. Broader study findings: Fewer N-insertions (relative to the roughly 720-donor mean) were reportedly seen in an Asian-associated ancestry cluster in a later analysis. Later analysis showed TCR association rates varying by HLA locus, highest for DRB1 and lowest for HLA-C. Reportedly, diagnosis of cytomegalovirus status by the classifier showed high specificity and sensitivity.

This receptor was taken from a woman under 30 in good health and CMV-seronegative. Sequenced sample: PBMCs.

CDR3 coding DNA: TGTGCCAGCAACCGAGCGGATCTCAGCTCCCGAGTCACCCTAGACAACGAGCAGTACGTC. Translating gives CASNRADLSSRVTLDNEQYV. The chain joins TRBV6-4 to TRBJ2-7; tentatively, D is TRBD2 (5 bases). CDR3 size: 20 residues. V lost 7 bases to trimming and J lost 5 bases, with 36 bases between them. Germline V gene data show CDR1 as MRHNA and CDR2 as SNTAGT.